What follows are 5 T cell receptor beta chains derived from one specimen sequenced in a study of CD8 T cells in ankylosing spondylitis (dated by TCRdb to between 2016 and 2019). Library preparation employed 5' RACE. The listed sequencing device is Illumina HiSeq 2500. Using fastp trimming at Q25 and MiXCR clonotype assembly, TCRdb reanalyzed the public sequencing data and kept in-frame beta chains. Every distinct CDR3 protein forms one entry, paired with its most common genes and DNA. A total of about 170,000 distinct CDR3 sequences appear in this sample, 18% of them only once. The ten largest clonotypes hold around 7.6% of the sample. Sequencing was carried out using blood, either unsorted or a sorted T cell fraction (not recorded which). All receptors come from a male donor with ankylosing spondylitis or in good health (not recorded which).

This chain joins TRBV24-1 and TRBJ1-1; TRBD1 aligns across 7 bases. The CDR3 extends over 12 amino acids. The V and J ends lost 9 bases and 7 bases, in that order; junction bases with no gene match: 7. CDR1 and CDR2 from the germline V gene are KGHDR and SFDVKD. CDR3 nucleotide sequence: TGTGCCACCGCGCCAAGGACAGGTGAAGCTTTCTTT. Translated, it gives CATAPRTGEAFF.

The chain is built from TRBV6-6 and TRBJ1-5, with 11 bases matching TRBD1. This CDR3 contains 15 residues. From germline, CDR1 is MNHNY and CDR2 SVGAGI (reference sequence). Losses at the gene ends were 6 bases for V and 2 bases for J; bases not matched to a gene: 3. CDR3 coding DNA: TGTGCCAGCAGGCGGACAGGGGGCGGCAATCAGCCCCAGCATTTT. Its translation is CASRRTGGGNQPQHF.

The chain recombines TRBV12-3 or TRBV12-4 with TRBJ2-3; D is unresolved. This CDR3 contains 17 residues. Trimming cost V 3 bases and J 0 bases, with 16 bases left between them. The DNA of the CDR3 is TGTGCCAGCAGTTTCAAACTCTACTCACCAAGCACAGATACGCAGTATTTT. Encoded protein: CASSFKLYSPSTDTQYF.

The chain is built from TRBV4-1 and TRBJ2-3; the D is unclear. The ends were cut back, 0 bases at V and 0 bases at J, with 13 bases in the middle. The CDR3 spans 17 residues. Germline CDR1 and CDR2: MGHRA and YSYEKL. CDR3 in amino acids: CASSQEIWRPSTDTQYF. The CDR3, as DNA: TGCGCCAGCAGCCAAGAAATATGGCGGCCTAGCACAGATACGCAGTATTTT.

Of note for this clonotype: One end of the junction does not line up with germline, which may come from a read error. V gene TRBV24-1 combines with J gene TRBJ1-5; a weak D match, TRBD1 (5 bases). The CDR3 runs 14 residues. Germline-derived CDR1 and CDR2 are KGHDR and SFDVKD. The DNA of the CDR3 is TGTACCACCAGTCGGGGGGACAGCAATCAGCCCCAGCATTTT. Amino acid sequence: CTTSRGDSNQPQHF.